This T cell receptor (beta chain) was captured by sequencing in a study of human T cells and chemical hapten exposure. The germline gives CDR1 MNHEY, CDR2 SVGEGT. The CDR3 runs 16 residues. The V gene end was trimmed by 2 bases and the J gene end by 5 bases; junction bases not matched to a gene: 9. TCRdb itself ran the RACE reads through MiXCR, one entry per CDR3 protein. The sample has about 380,000 distinct CDR3 sequences, roughly 4.8% seen once. This clonotype was observed many times. Time point denoted: patch test 1, 2 weeks after DPC sensitization. Documented treatment: therapeutic diphenylcyclopropenone sensitization with weekly scalp DPC.

The clonotype was recovered from a woman aged 50 to 60 with alopecia areata. Some clones in this sample may be carry-over from other donors' samples. Sequencing used whole blood, obtained in connection with sensitization to the hapten diphenylcyclopropenone (DPC). The chain carries TRBV6-2 or TRBV6-3 and TRBJ1-1; 9 positions agree with TRBD1. The CDR3 loop reads CASSYDRTGEGTEAFF. CDR3 bases: TGTGCCAGCAGTTACGATAGGACAGGGGAAGGAACTGAAGCTTTCTTT.